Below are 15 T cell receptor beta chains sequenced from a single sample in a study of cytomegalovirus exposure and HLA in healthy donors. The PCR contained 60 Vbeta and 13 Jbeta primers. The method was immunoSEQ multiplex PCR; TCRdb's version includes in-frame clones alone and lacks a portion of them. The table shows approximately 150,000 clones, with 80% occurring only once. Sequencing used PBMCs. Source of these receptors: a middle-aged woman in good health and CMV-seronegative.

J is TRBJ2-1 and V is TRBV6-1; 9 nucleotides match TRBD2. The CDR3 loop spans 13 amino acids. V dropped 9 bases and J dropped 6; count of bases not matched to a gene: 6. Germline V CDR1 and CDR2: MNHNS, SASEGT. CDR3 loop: CASGTSWGNEQFF. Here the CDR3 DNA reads TGTGCCAGTGGGACTAGCTGGGGCAATGAGCAGTTCTTC.

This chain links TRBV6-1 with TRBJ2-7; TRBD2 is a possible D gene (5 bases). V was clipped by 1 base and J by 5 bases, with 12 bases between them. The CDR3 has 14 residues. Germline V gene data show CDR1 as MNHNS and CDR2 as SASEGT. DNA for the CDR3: TGTGCCAGCAGTGAAGACCCGGGAACAAACGAGCAGTACTTC. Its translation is CASSEDPGTNEQYF.

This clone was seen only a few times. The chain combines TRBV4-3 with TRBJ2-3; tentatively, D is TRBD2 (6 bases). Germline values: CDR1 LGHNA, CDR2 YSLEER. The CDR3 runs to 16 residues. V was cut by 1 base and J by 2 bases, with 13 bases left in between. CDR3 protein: CASSQGQTGDTDTQYF. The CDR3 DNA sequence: TGCGCCAGCAGCCAAGGCCAGACGGGGGACACAGATACGCAGTATTTT.

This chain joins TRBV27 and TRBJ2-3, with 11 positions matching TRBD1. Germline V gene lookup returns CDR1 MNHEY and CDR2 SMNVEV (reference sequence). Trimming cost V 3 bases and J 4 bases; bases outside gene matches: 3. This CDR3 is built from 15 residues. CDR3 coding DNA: TGTGCCAGCAGTTTCGGGACAGGGGGGGCAGATACGCAGTATTTT. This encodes CASSFGTGGADTQYF.

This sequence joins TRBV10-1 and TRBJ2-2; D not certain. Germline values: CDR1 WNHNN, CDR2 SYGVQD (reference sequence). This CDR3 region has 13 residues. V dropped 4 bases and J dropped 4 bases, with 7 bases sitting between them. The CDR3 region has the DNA TGCGCCAGCAGTGTCAGATTCACCGGGGAGCTGTTTTTT. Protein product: CASSVRFTGELFF.

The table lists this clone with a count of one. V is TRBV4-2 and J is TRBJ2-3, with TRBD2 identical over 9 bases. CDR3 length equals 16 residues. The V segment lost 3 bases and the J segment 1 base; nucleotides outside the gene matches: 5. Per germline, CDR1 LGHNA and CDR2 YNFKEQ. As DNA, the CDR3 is TGTGCCAGCAGCCAGGCCTTAGCGGGAGGCACAGATACGCAGTATTTT. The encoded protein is CASSQALAGGTDTQYF.

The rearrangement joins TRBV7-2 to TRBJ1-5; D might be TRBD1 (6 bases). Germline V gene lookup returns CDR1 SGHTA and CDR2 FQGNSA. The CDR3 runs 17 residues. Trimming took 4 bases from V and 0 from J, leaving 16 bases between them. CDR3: CASSWAGGAHSNQPQHF. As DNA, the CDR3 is TGTGCCAGCAGCTGGGCCGGGGGGGCCCATAGCAATCAGCCCCAGCATTTT.

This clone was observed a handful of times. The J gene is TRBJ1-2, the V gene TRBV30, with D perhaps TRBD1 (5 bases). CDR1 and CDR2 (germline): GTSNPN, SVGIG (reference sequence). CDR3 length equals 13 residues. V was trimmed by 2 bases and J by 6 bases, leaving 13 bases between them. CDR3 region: CAWSFGREHGYTF. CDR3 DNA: TGTGCCTGGAGTTTTGGCAGGGAACATGGCTACACCTTC.

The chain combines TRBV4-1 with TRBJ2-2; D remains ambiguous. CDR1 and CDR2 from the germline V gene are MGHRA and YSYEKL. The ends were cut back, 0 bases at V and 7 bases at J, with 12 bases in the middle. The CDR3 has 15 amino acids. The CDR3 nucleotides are TGCGCCAGCAGCCAAGAGCCAAGCTTGAACGGGGAGCTGTTTTTT. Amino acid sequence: CASSQEPSLNGELFF.

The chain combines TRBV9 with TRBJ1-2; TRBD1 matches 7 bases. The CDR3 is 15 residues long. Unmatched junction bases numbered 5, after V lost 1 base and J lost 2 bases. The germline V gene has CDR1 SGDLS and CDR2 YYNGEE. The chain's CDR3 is CASSVFVGGNYGYTF. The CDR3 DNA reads TGTGCCAGCAGCGTATTTGTAGGGGGCAACTATGGCTACACCTTC. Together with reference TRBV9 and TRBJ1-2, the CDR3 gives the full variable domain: DSGVTQTPKHLITATGQRVTLRCSPRSGDLSVYWYQQSLDQGLQFLIQYYNGEERAKGNILERFSAQQFPDLHSELNLSSLELGDSALYFCASSVFVGGNYGYTFGSGTRLTVV.

The CDR3 loop reads CASSENRQYGNEQFF. The CDR3 DNA reads as TGTGCCAGCAGTGAAAACAGACAATACGGCAATGAGCAGTTCTTC. The V gene is TRBV6-1, the J gene TRBJ2-1; D gene uncertain. V lost 2 bases and J lost 6, with 14 bases in between. Germline V gene data show CDR1 as MNHNS and CDR2 as SASEGT. The CDR3 consists of 15 residues.

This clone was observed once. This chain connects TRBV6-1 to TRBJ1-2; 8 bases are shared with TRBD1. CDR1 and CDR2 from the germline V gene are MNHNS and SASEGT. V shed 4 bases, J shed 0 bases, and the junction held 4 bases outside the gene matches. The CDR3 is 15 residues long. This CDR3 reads CASSVGQATNYGYTF. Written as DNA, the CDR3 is TGTGCCAGCAGTGTGGGACAGGCAACTAACTATGGCTACACCTTC.

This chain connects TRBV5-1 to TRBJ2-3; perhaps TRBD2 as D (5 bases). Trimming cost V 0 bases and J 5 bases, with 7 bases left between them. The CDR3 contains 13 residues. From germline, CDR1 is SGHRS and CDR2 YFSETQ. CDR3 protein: CASSLASGDTQYF. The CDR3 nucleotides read TGCGCCAGCAGCTTGGCCAGCGGAGATACGCAGTATTTT.

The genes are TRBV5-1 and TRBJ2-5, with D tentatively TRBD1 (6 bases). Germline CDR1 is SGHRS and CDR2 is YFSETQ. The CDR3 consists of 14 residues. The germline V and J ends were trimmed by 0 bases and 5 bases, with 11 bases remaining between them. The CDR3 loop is CASSLEAGEETQYF. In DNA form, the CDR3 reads TGCGCCAGCAGCTTGGAGGCAGGGGAGGAGACCCAGTACTTC.

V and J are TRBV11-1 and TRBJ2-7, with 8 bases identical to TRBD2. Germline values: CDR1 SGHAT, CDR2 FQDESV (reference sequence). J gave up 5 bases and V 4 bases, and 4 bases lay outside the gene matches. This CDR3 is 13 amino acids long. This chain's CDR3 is CASSSDGGDEQYF. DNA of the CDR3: TGTGCCAGCAGCTCCGACGGGGGGGACGAGCAGTACTTC. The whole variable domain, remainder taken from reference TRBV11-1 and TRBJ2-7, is EAEVAQSPRYKITEKSQAVAFWCDPISGHATLYWYRQILGQGPELLVQFQDESVVDDSQLPKDRFSAERLKGVDSTLKIQPAELGDSAMYLCASSSDGGDEQYFGPGTRLTVT.